The 7 T cell receptor beta chains below come from one sample, sequenced in a study of blood T cells in healthy people across ages. Primed by a sample-barcoded 5' primer and a J-beta primer mix, a second PCR proceeded for about 6 to 11 cycles. In TCRdb, the 5' RACE reads were re-called with MiXCR into one record per CDR3 protein. In the table there are around 780,000 distinct CDR3 sequences, around a quarter of which are singletons. The data were also submitted as part of a second study, on T cells of mothers and their children.

The specimen was blood. The receptor source for this set is a boy aged 5-17 years in good health.

This clonotype was counted only a few times. The chain employs TRBV11-3 and TRBJ2-5; 9 bases align to TRBD1. TRBJ2-1 matches the DNA end more closely, so the J call is doubtful. Germline CDR1 SGHNT, CDR2 YENEEA. The length of the CDR3 is 15 residues. The CDR3 DNA reads TGTGCCAGCAGCTTCCCGGGACAGGGACACGATGAGCAGTTCTTC. It specifies CASSFPGQGHDEQFF.

The chain employs TRBV2 and TRBJ1-6; 7 bases are shared with TRBD1. V was pared by 3 bases and J by 6 bases, with 11 bases of the junction left unmatched. Germline CDR1 and CDR2: SNHLY and FYNNEI. This CDR3 comprises 17 residues. CDR3: CASSDGGQSLLNSPLHF. For the CDR3, the DNA is TGTGCCAGCAGTGACGGGGGACAGTCGTTGCTTAATTCACCCCTCCACTTT.

The chain recombines TRBV29-1 with TRBJ1-1; tentatively, D is TRBD1 (5 bases). V was shortened by 7 bases and J by 6 bases, with 18 bases between the two germline ends. This CDR3 region has 13 residues. Germline V gene sequence: CDR1 SQVTM, CDR2 ANQGSEA. DNA for the CDR3: TGCAGCGGTCACAGGAACGGACGGCCTGAAGCTTTCTTT. This gives the protein CSGHRNGRPEAFF. Full variable domain (rest looked up from reference TRBV29-1 and TRBJ1-1): SAVISQKPSRDICQRGTSLTIQCQVDSQVTMMFWYRQQPGQSLTLIATANQGSEATYESGFVIDKFPISRPNLTFSTLTVSNMSPEDSSIYLCSGHRNGRPEAFFGQGTRLTVV.

This clonotype showed up just a few times. The chain couples TRBV20-1 to TRBJ2-5; 8 bases line up with TRBD1. The J call may be wrong; the DNA end is better matched by TRBJ2-1. Per the germline V gene, CDR1 is DFQATT and CDR2 is SNEGSKA (reference sequence). The CDR3 runs to 14 residues. The CDR3 protein is CSAPERQGINEQFF. The CDR3 region has the DNA TGCAGTGCACCCGAGAGACAGGGGATCAATGAGCAGTTCTTC.

The rearrangement uses TRBV4-1 and TRBJ2-3; the D is unclear. CDR1 is MGHRA and CDR2 is YSYEKL in the germline V gene. The V gene lost 1 base and the J gene lost 5 bases, with 16 bases spanning the gap. This CDR3 contains 16 residues. CDR3 nucleotide sequence: TGCGCCAGCAGCCAAGTGGCCTCTTCGACCGGAGATACGCAGTATTTT. It yields the protein CASSQVASSTGDTQYF.

The chain is built from TRBV19 and TRBJ1-5, with TRBD1 matching over 7 bases. CDR3 length equals 12 residues. Germline-derived CDR1 and CDR2 are LNHDA and SQIVND (reference sequence). J gave up 5 bases and V 6 bases, and 1 base lay outside the gene matches. The CDR3 nucleotides are TGTGCCAGTAGAGACAGGGATCAGCCCCAGCATTTT. Translated: CASRDRDQPQHF.

The chain has TRBV29-1 and TRBJ2-5; 13 bases are shared with TRBD2. J lost 4 bases, V lost 6 bases, and 5 bases had no gene match. CDR3 length equals 14 residues. CDR1 SQVTM and CDR2 ANQGSEA come from the germline V gene. The chain's CDR3 is CSVWTSGGSETQYF. DNA of the CDR3: TGCAGCGTATGGACTAGCGGGGGATCAGAGACCCAGTACTTC.